The 17 T cell receptor beta chains given below trace back to one sample, sequenced in a study of T-cell reconstitution after alpha-beta-depleted transplantation in children. Library preparation (for TCRbeta) was performed with unique molecular identifiers. MiXCR, applied by TCRdb to the PCR reads, yields one record per CDR3 protein. This repertoire shows hundreds of thousands of distinct CDR3 sequences, roughly 13% found once; its top ten account for 2% to 2.5%. The starting material was PBMCs, mostly from graft donor cells, obtained 360 days after TCRalphabeta/CD19-depleted stem cell transplant. The receptors stem from a male patient between 10 and 17 years old who had a stem cell transplant for acute myeloid leukemia, so the T cells may come from the graft donor.

This clonotype was observed at least ten times. This chain joins TRBV29-1 and TRBJ2-3, with TRBD1 matching over 9 bases. The V segment lost 6 bases and the J segment 2 bases; nucleotides outside the gene matches: 6. Germline values: CDR1 SQVTM, CDR2 ANQGSEA. The CDR3 contains 14 residues. The DNA for the CDR3 is TGCAGCGTCACGACAGGGGGGCTCACAGATACGCAGTATTTT. It codes for CSVTTGGLTDTQYF.

This chain uses TRBV15 with TRBJ2-1; the D call may be TRBD1 or TRBD2 (5 bases each). CDR3 length: 13 residues. The V gene lost 3 bases and the J gene lost 5 bases, with 8 bases spanning the gap. Germline-derived CDR1 and CDR2 are LNHNV and YYDKDF (reference sequence). CDR3 nucleotides: TGTGCCACCAGCAGGAGAGGGGACAATGAGCAGTTCTTC. It specifies CATSRRGDNEQFF.

V is TRBV9 and J is TRBJ2-2, with 9 positions matching TRBD2. Germline CDR1 is SGDLS and CDR2 is YYNGEE. After removal of 0 bases from V and 4 bases from J, the junction contained 4 bases not matched to a gene. CDR3 length: 16 residues. The CDR3 bases are TGTGCCAGCAGCGTAGAGGCGGGAGGGGGCACCGGGGAGCTGTTTTTT. Its protein product is CASSVEAGGGTGELFF. Full variable domain (missing parts from reference TRBV9 and TRBJ2-2): DSGVTQTPKHLITATGQRVTLRCSPRSGDLSVYWYQQSLDQGLQFLIQYYNGEERAKGNILERFSAQQFPDLHSELNLSSLELGDSALYFCASSVEAGGGTGELFFGEGSRLTVL.

This clonotype has ten or more counts. The chain has TRBV12-3 or TRBV12-4 and TRBJ2-3; D possibly matches TRBD1 or TRBD2 (6 bases each). The length of the CDR3 is 15 residues. The V and J ends lost 5 bases and 4 bases respectively, with 16 bases between them. The CDR3 loop is CASSRGFGGADTQYF. In nucleotides, the CDR3 is TGTGCCAGCAGTCGCGGGTTCGGGGGCGCAGATACGCAGTATTTT.

This clonotype was detected a few times. The chain employs TRBV7-8 and TRBJ1-1, with D uncertain. The CDR3 has 15 residues. From germline, CDR1 is SGHVS and CDR2 FQNEAQ. The ends were cut back, 5 bases at V and 0 bases at J, with 13 bases in the middle. CDR3 coding DNA: TGTGCCAGCAGCCCACCCCTGGTCCTGAACACTGAAGCTTTCTTT. It is translated as CASSPPLVLNTEAFF.

This clonotype appeared many times. The CDR3 protein is CSARAGLVSYEQYF. The DNA for the CDR3 is TGCAGTGCTAGAGCTGGACTAGTTTCCTACGAGCAGTACTTC. This chain uses TRBV20-1 with TRBJ2-7; 7 bases line up with TRBD2. The ends lost 1 base at V and 1 base at J; junction bases unmatched: 4. The CDR3 has 14 amino acids. Germline V lookup: CDR1 DFQATT, CDR2 SNEGSKA (reference sequence).

This clonotype was observed many times. The chain joins TRBV21-1 to TRBJ2-4; the table gives TRBD1 as D, unverified against the DNA. TRBV21-1 is a documented pseudogene. The CDR3 is made up of 19 amino acids. This CDR3 is CASSKGYRQGTVAKNIQYF. CDR3 in DNA: TGTGCCAGCAGCAAAGGTTACCGACAGGGGACGGTAGCCAAAAACATTCAGTACTTC.

Points on this clonotype: This could be a read error, since a much larger clone is one nucleotide away. CDR3 sequence reads: CAISLAGLAGLAKNIQYF. CDR3 nucleotide sequence: TGTGCCATCAGCTTGGCCGGACTAGCGGGCTTAGCCAAAAACATTCAGTACTTC. The chain combines TRBV5-5 with TRBJ2-4, with 11 bases identical to TRBD2. Germline V lookup: CDR1 SGHKS, CDR2 YYEKEE (reference sequence). The length of the CDR3 is 18 residues. The whole variable domain, filled in from reference TRBV5-5 and TRBJ2-4, reads DAGVTQSPTHLIKTRGQQVTLRCSPISGHKSVSWYQQVLGQGPQFIFQYYEKEERGRGNFPDRFSARQFPNYSSELNVNALLLGDSALYLCAISLAGLAGLAKNIQYFGAGTRLSVL.

This clonotype was observed many times. The chain joins TRBV14 to TRBJ2-1; D remains ambiguous. Germline CDR1 reads SGHDN; CDR2 reads FVKESK. The V and J ends lost 1 base and 1 base respectively, with 11 bases between them. This CDR3 is 16 amino acids long. The CDR3 DNA follows: TGTGCCAGCAGCCAAGTATGGAGTCAGTCCTACAATGAGCAGTTCTTC. It yields the protein CASSQVWSQSYNEQFF.

This clonotype was seen ten or more times. V and J are TRBV20-1 and TRBJ2-2; D is unclear. CDR3 length: 12 amino acids. Germline CDR1 and CDR2: DFQATT and SNEGSKA (reference sequence). Trimming stripped 5 bases from V and 6 bases from J, with 10 bases between. CDR3 nucleotide sequence: TGCAGTGCTGGACGGTCATCCGGGGAGCTGTTTTTT. It codes for CSAGRSSGELFF.

The rearrangement joins TRBV25-1 to TRBJ2-7; D ambiguous. The length of the CDR3 is 11 residues. Between the trimmed V and J ends, which lost 6 bases and 5 bases, there was a span of 8 bases. CDR1 MGHDK and CDR2 SYGVNS come from the germline V gene. The CDR3 here is CASSHFDEQYF. CDR3 DNA sequence: TGTGCCAGCAGCCACTTCGACGAGCAGTACTTC.

This clonotype was detected many times. This chain links TRBV6-5 with TRBJ2-3, with TRBD2 matching over 9 bases. The CDR3 has 16 residues. V trimming: 0 bases; J trimming: 3 bases; junction bases outside the gene matches: 4. Germline V gene data show CDR1 as MNHEY and CDR2 as SVGAGI. CDR3 sequence (DNA): TGTGCCAGCAGTTACTCGGGACTAGCCCTGACAGATACGCAGTATTTT. Its translation is CASSYSGLALTDTQYF.

This chain links TRBV20-1 with TRBJ2-7; 9 positions agree with TRBD2. V shed 3 bases, J shed 6 bases, and the junction held 15 bases outside the gene matches. This CDR3 has 16 residues. The germline gives CDR1 DFQATT, CDR2 SNEGSKA (reference sequence). The CDR3 sequence: CSARRSSGAGGLEQYF. Here the CDR3 DNA reads TGCAGTGCTAGGAGGTCTAGCGGGGCCGGGGGCCTCGAGCAGTACTTC.

This clonotype was detected many times. The genes are TRBV6-2 or TRBV6-3 and TRBJ2-1, with 14 bases that match TRBD2. This CDR3 has 15 amino acids. Germline V gene lookup returns CDR1 MNHEY and CDR2 SVGEGT. J lost 11 bases, V lost 6 bases, and 9 bases had no gene match. The CDR3 DNA follows: TGTGCCAGCAGCACCCACCGACTAGCGGGAGGGCAGCAGTTCTTC. It yields the protein CASSTHRLAGGQQFF.

This chain joins TRBV20-1 and TRBJ2-1; TRBD2 matches 14 bases. V was pared by 1 base and J by 2 bases, with 4 bases of the junction left unmatched. Per germline, CDR1 DFQATT and CDR2 SNEGSKA (reference sequence). The CDR3 has 17 amino acids. CDR3 sequence: CSARGGGLAGAYNEQFF. The CDR3 DNA reads as TGCAGTGCTAGAGGGGGGGGACTAGCGGGAGCCTACAATGAGCAGTTCTTC.

This clonotype has more than one count but fewer than ten. This chain joins TRBV20-1 and TRBJ2-1, with TRBD2 matching over 7 bases. This CDR3 is built from 14 residues. Looked up from germline, CDR1 is DFQATT and CDR2 is SNEGSKA (reference sequence). V dropped 4 bases and J dropped 7; count of bases not matched to a gene: 10. This CDR3 reads CSAMTLRGRNEQFF. CDR3 DNA: TGCAGTGCTATGACACTGCGGGGGAGGAATGAGCAGTTCTTC.

This clonotype was counted only a few times. The chain recombines TRBV7-3 with TRBJ2-1; tentatively, D is TRBD1 (6 bases). The CDR3 runs 15 residues. V was cut by 4 bases and J by 1 base, with 11 bases left in between. CDR1 SGHTA and CDR2 FQGTGA come from the germline V gene. The CDR3, as DNA: TGTGCCAGCAGCTCCTATAGGGGGTCCTACAATGAGCAGTTCTTC. The encoded protein is CASSSYRGSYNEQFF. Full variable domain (outside the CDR3, taken from reference TRBV7-3 and TRBJ2-1): GAGVSQTPSNKVTEKGKYVELRCDPISGHTALYWYRQSLGQGPEFLIYFQGTGAADDSGLPNDRFFAVRPEGSVSTLKIQRTERGDSAVYLCASSSYRGSYNEQFFGPGTRLTVL.